Each of the 5 T cell receptor beta chains below was sequenced from the same sample in a study of T cells after yellow fever vaccination. TCRdb reprocessed the 5' RACE reads with MiXCR, giving one entry per CDR3 protein. The sample includes some 80,000 distinct CDR3 sequences, 13% of them seen just once. The sequences come from CD8+ T cells not binding an NS4B(214-222) dextramer, sorted from PBMCs, collected roughly 23 days after the first yellow fever vaccination. The receptors were sampled from a man aged 18-30 years who received the YFV17D yellow fever vaccine.

The chain carries TRBV28 and TRBJ2-1; D gene ambiguous. Deletions cut 5 bases from V and 6 bases from J, with 11 bases between. The CDR3 length is 13 residues. CDR1 MDHEN and CDR2 SYDVKM come from the germline V gene. This CDR3 is CASSLLSANEQFF. CDR3 nucleotide sequence: TGTGCCAGCAGTCTTCTGTCAGCCAATGAGCAGTTCTTC.

This chain links TRBV6-5 with TRBJ2-2; 10 nucleotides match TRBD2. The CDR3 runs 21 residues. Losses at the gene ends were 1 base for V and 7 bases for J; bases not matched to a gene: 21. Germline CDR1 reads MNHEY; CDR2 reads SVGAGI. The DNA of the CDR3 is TGTGCCAGCAGTTACTTGTTCGGACAGATGAGCGGGGGGGCCTCGAACGGGGAGCTGTTTTTT. Protein: CASSYLFGQMSGGASNGELFF.

The chain uses TRBV29-1 and TRBJ2-1, with a possible D match to TRBD2 (7 bases). Germline CDR1 reads SQVTM; CDR2 reads ANQGSEA. This CDR3 spans 18 amino acids. Trimming shortened V by 1 base and J by 5 bases, and 24 bases separated the two germline ends. CDR3 DNA: TGCAGCGTTGAAGGGGTACAGACTGGGCGGGGGCCCCACAATGAGCAGTTCTTC. It translates to CSVEGVQTGRGPHNEQFF.

The chain combines TRBV11-2 with TRBJ2-1, with 8 bases fitting TRBD2. This CDR3 spans 19 amino acids. With V trimmed by 5 bases and J by 10 bases, 25 bases remained unmatched. Germline assignment: CDR1 SGHAT and CDR2 FQNNGV. The CDR3 nucleotides read TGTGCCAGCAGCCCTGCCGAAGCGGGGGAAGGATTCCCGAGTCCCGAGCAGTTCTTC. Translated, it gives CASSPAEAGEGFPSPEQFF.

The sample holds many counts of this clonotype. The V call is TRBV4-2, the J call TRBJ2-5; 11 bases agree with TRBD2. The germline V gene encodes CDR1 LGHNA and CDR2 YNFKEQ. There are 16 residues in the CDR3. J gave up 4 bases and V 3 bases, and 7 bases lay outside the gene matches. For the CDR3, the DNA is TGTGCCAGCAGCCAGGCTAGCGGGGGGCGGGGAGAGACCCAGTACTTC. Translated: CASSQASGGRGETQYF.